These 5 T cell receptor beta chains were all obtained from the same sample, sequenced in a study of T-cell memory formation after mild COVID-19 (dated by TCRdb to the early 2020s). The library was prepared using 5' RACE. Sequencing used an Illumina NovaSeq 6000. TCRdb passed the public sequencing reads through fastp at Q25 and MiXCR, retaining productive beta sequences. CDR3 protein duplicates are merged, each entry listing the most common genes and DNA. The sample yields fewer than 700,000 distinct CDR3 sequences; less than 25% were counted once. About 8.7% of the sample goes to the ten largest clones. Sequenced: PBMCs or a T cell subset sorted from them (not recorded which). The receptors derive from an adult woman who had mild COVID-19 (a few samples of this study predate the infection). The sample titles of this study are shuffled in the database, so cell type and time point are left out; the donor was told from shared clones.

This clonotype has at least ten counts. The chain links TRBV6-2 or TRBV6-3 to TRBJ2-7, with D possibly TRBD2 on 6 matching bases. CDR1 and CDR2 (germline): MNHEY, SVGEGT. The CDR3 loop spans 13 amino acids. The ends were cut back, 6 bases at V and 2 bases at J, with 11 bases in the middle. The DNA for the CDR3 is TGTGCCAGCAGAGGGACTGGAACCTACGAGCAGTACTTC. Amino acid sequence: CASRGTGTYEQYF.

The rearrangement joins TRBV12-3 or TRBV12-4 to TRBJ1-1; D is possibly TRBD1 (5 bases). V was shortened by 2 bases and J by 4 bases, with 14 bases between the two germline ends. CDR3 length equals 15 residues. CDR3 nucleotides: TGTGCCAGCAGTTTAAGGAGGGCGGGGGGCACTGAAGCTTTCTTT. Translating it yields CASSLRRAGGTEAFF.

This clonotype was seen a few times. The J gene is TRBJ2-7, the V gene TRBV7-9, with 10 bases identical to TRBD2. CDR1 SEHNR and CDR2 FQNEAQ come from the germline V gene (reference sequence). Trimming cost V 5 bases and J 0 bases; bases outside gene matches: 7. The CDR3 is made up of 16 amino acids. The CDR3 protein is CASSPRTSGVSYEQYF. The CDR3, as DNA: TGTGCCAGCAGCCCGAGGACTAGCGGCGTCTCCTACGAGCAGTACTTC.

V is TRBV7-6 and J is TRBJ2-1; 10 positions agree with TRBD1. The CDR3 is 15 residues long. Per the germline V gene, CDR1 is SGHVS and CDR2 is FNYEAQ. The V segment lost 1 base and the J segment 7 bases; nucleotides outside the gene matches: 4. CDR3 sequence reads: CASSLVGTGENEQFF. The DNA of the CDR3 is TGTGCCAGCAGCTTAGTTGGGACAGGGGAGAATGAGCAGTTCTTC.

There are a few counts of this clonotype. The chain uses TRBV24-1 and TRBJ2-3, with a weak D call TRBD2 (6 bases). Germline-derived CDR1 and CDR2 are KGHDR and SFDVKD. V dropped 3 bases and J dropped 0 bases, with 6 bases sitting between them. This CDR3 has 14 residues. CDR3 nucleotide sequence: TGTGCCACCAGTGATGGGGGGAGCACAGATACGCAGTATTTT. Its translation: CATSDGGSTDTQYF.